The next 21 T cell receptor beta chains were all read from a single sample in a study of cytomegalovirus exposure and HLA in healthy donors. The PCR used 60 Vbeta and 13 Jbeta primers. Sequencing was performed with immunoSEQ multiplex PCR; in TCRdb, only in-frame clones are kept and a portion is missing. The repertoire consists of some 120,000 clones, with 83% occurring once and the leading ten covering over 3%. The sequenced sample was PBMCs. The receptor source for this set is a middle-aged woman in good health and CMV-seropositive.

A single count supports this clone. CDR3 in amino acids: CASRSVGGGNYGYTF. The DNA for the CDR3 is TGTGCCAGCAGATCAGTCGGTGGAGGGAACTATGGCTACACCTTC. V gene TRBV27 combines with J gene TRBJ1-2; no firm D call. The length of the CDR3 is 15 residues. The V end lost 6 bases, the J end lost 2 bases, and 16 bases lay between the germline ends. The germline V gene has CDR1 MNHEY and CDR2 SMNVEV (reference sequence).

The V and J genes are TRBV7-9 and TRBJ2-7, with D possibly TRBD1 on 6 matching bases. V gave up 9 bases and J gave up 4 bases, with 16 bases separating them. Germline V gives CDR1 SEHNR, CDR2 FQNEAQ (reference sequence). The CDR3 is 13 amino acids. CDR3 amino acids: CASTGQSHYEQYF. The CDR3 region has the DNA TGTGCCAGTACAGGACAGTCCCATTACGAGCAGTACTTC.

V is TRBV30 and J is TRBJ2-7, with TRBD1 matching over 10 bases. Germline CDR1 reads GTSNPN; CDR2 reads SVGIG (reference sequence). V dropped 5 bases and J dropped 3; count of bases not matched to a gene: 4. This CDR3 region has 13 residues. The CDR3 here is CAWERTGGYEQYF. CDR3 sequence (DNA): TGTGCCTGGGAGAGGACAGGGGGCTACGAGCAGTACTTC.

V gene TRBV7-2 combines with J gene TRBJ2-1, with 7 bases fitting TRBD2. Trimming cost V 5 bases and J 0 bases; bases outside gene matches: 7. Germline V gene data show CDR1 as SGHTA and CDR2 as FQGNSA. CDR3 length: 16 amino acids. The CDR3 DNA sequence: TGTGCCAGCAGCCTCATTAGCGGGCTCTCCTACAATGAGCAGTTCTTC. Amino acids: CASSLISGLSYNEQFF.

This clone was recorded a few times. This sequence joins TRBV7-6 and TRBJ1-2; 8 positions match TRBD1. Germline trimming cut 5 bases from V and 1 base from J; bases unmatched to any gene: 9. CDR1 SGHVS and CDR2 FNYEAQ come from the germline V gene. The CDR3 totals 16 residues. The CDR3 reads CASSPGGANFNYGYTF. As DNA, the CDR3 is TGTGCCAGCAGCCCAGGGGGCGCGAATTTTAACTATGGCTACACCTTC. The complete variable domain, with remaining parts taken from reference TRBV7-6 and TRBJ1-2, reads GAGVSQSPRYKVTKRGQDVALRCDPISGHVSLYWYRQALGQGPEFLTYFNYEAQQDKSGLPNDRFSAERPEGSISTLTIQRTEQRDSAMYRCASSPGGANFNYGYTFGSGTRLTVV.

V gene TRBV28 combines with J gene TRBJ2-1; 9 bases are a match to TRBD2. Germline-derived CDR1 and CDR2 are MDHEN and SYDVKM. The V segment lost 6 bases and the J segment 6 bases; nucleotides outside the gene matches: 12. The CDR3 contains 16 residues. CDR3 region: CASSLSLLAGLNEQFF. Written as DNA, the CDR3 is TGTGCCAGCAGCCTATCCCTCCTAGCGGGACTCAATGAGCAGTTCTTC.

The chain couples TRBV7-6 to TRBJ1-2; the match to TRBD1 covers 7 bases. V shed 5 bases and J 4 bases; nucleotides not matched to a gene: 7. The CDR3 runs 14 residues. Germline V lookup: CDR1 SGHVS, CDR2 FNYEAQ. The CDR3 coding sequence is TGTGCCAGCAGCGGCGGGGCAGGGGGCTATGGCTACACCTTC. The encoded protein is CASSGGAGGYGYTF.

The chain recombines TRBV6-4 with TRBJ2-1; 9 bases agree with TRBD2. J was trimmed by 8 bases and V by 0 bases; bases with no gene match: 5. Germline CDR1 is MRHNA and CDR2 is SNTAGT. This CDR3 is 15 amino acids long. The CDR3 is CASSDSLAGSHEQFF. The DNA for the CDR3 is TGTGCCAGCAGTGACTCGCTAGCGGGGAGTCATGAGCAGTTCTTC.

The chain joins TRBV5-4 to TRBJ2-4; 7 bases align to TRBD2. Trimming at V came to 4 bases and at J to 3 bases, leaving 10 bases not matched to a gene. The CDR3 is 16 amino acids. CDR1 is SGHNT and CDR2 is YYREEE in the germline V gene (reference sequence). The CDR3 bases are TGTGCCAGCAGCCGTGACCCCTCGGGGGGCAAAAACATTCAGTACTTC. Amino acid sequence: CASSRDPSGGKNIQYF.

On this clone: Additional DNA sequences in this sample encode the identical CDR3. CDR3 loop: CASSLNILHRAGGTGELFF. The CDR3 DNA is TGTGCCAGCAGCTTGAACATTCTTCATCGGGCAGGGGGCACCGGGGAGCTGTTTTTT. The chain is built from TRBV11-2 and TRBJ2-2; TRBD1 agrees at 7 bases. Trimming at V came to 3 bases and at J to 4 bases, leaving 17 bases not matched to a gene. Germline V gene sequence: CDR1 SGHAT, CDR2 FQNNGV. The length of the CDR3 is 19 residues.

The chain carries TRBV7-2 and TRBJ1-1; 7 bases fit TRBD1. The CDR3 spans 15 residues. After removal of 5 bases from V and 1 base from J, the junction contained 7 bases not matched to a gene. The germline V gene has CDR1 SGHTA and CDR2 FQGNSA. The CDR3 DNA reads TGTGCCAGCAGCACCCCGACAGGGTCGAACACTGAAGCTTTCTTT. Protein: CASSTPTGSNTEAFF.

J is TRBJ1-2 and V is TRBV28; the match to TRBD1 covers 7 bases. The germline V gene has CDR1 MDHEN and CDR2 SYDVKM. The CDR3 sequence is 17 residues long. The V and J ends lost 6 bases and 2 bases, in that order; junction bases with no gene match: 15. CDR3 protein: CASRPTGAYYLNYGYTF. CDR3 nucleotides: TGTGCCAGCAGGCCTACAGGGGCTTACTATTTGAACTATGGCTACACCTTC.

This clone was counted a few times. CDR3 DNA sequence: TGTGCCAGCACCGAGTCACCAGGAAACACCATATATTTT. It encodes CASTESPGNTIYF. J is TRBJ1-3 and V is TRBV6-5, with D uncertain. V was cut by 7 bases and J by 4 bases, with 11 bases left in between. Germline V lookup: CDR1 MNHEY, CDR2 SVGAGI. The CDR3 consists of 13 residues.

This clone is medium-sized (0.01 to 0.1%) by share. The chain joins TRBV7-9 to TRBJ1-1; TRBD1 is a possible D gene (5 bases). The CDR3 extends over 13 amino acids. Germline V gene data show CDR1 as SEHNR and CDR2 as FQNEAQ (reference sequence). Trimming removed 4 bases at V and 3 bases at J, with 9 bases between. As DNA, the CDR3 is TGTGCCAGCAGCTACCAACAGGACACTGAAGCTTTCTTT. Protein product: CASSYQQDTEAFF.

This clone appeared once. The J gene is TRBJ2-7, the V gene TRBV6-1; D uncertain. V lost 2 bases and J lost 3, with 17 bases in between. This CDR3 has 16 residues. Germline V gives CDR1 MNHNS, CDR2 SASEGT. The CDR3 region has the DNA TGTGCCAGCAGTGAAACTTGGAGCGCAATATACTACGAGCAGTACTTC. It codes for CASSETWSAIYYEQYF.

The J gene is TRBJ1-2, the V gene TRBV5-8; 9 bases fit TRBD1. The CDR3 loop spans 15 amino acids. Germline assignment: CDR1 SGHTS and CDR2 YDEGEE. With 3 bases clipped from V and 6 bases from J, the junction kept 9 bases outside the gene matches. The CDR3 is CASSSYLQGAHGYTF. The CDR3 nucleotides read TGTGCCAGCAGCTCCTATTTACAGGGGGCGCATGGCTACACCTTC. Combining the CDR3 with reference TRBV5-8 and TRBJ1-2 gives the whole variable domain EAGVTQSPTHLIKTRGQQATLRCSPISGHTSVYWYQQALGLGLQFLLWYDEGEERNRGNFPPRFSGRQFPNYSSELNVNALELEDSALYLCASSSYLQGAHGYTFGSGTRLTVV.

The CDR3 protein is CASTGGEYETQYF. CDR3 nucleotide sequence: TGTGCCAGCACCGGGGGGGAATATGAGACCCAGTACTTC. The chain uses TRBV7-2 and TRBJ2-5, with TRBD2 matching 8 bases. Germline V gene sequence: CDR1 SGHTA, CDR2 FQGNSA. This CDR3 has 13 residues. With V trimmed by 7 bases and J by 5 bases, 6 bases remained unmatched.

The V and J genes are TRBV4-1 and TRBJ1-2; D is ambiguous. Trimming took off 1 base at V and 7 bases at J, with 16 bases between the two ends. This CDR3 contains 15 residues. Germline V gene sequence: CDR1 MGHRA, CDR2 YSYEKL. DNA for the CDR3: TGCGCCAGCAGCCAAGGGGAGAGGGCTGGAGTTGGCTACACCTTC. It yields the protein CASSQGERAGVGYTF.

CDR3 region: CASSSLSEVTKEAFF. Written as DNA, the CDR3 is TGTGCCAGCAGTTCACTCTCGGAGGTGACAAAGGAAGCTTTCTTT. The chain employs TRBV27 and TRBJ1-1; D ambiguous. Germline values: CDR1 MNHEY, CDR2 SMNVEV (reference sequence). Trimming removed 4 bases from V and 8 bases from J, with 20 bases in between. CDR3 length: 15 residues.

This clone was counted a single time. V usage is TRBV4-1 and J usage is TRBJ1-2; D unclear. Germline CDR1 MGHRA, CDR2 YSYEKL. The length of the CDR3 is 17 residues. The V end was cut by 1 base, the J end by 8 bases, with 23 bases between. The CDR3 DNA is TGCGCCAGCAGCCAAGTCCCCCCCCTACTTATATCTTCGGGCTACACCTTC. It codes for CASSQVPPLLISSGYTF.

This clone came up once. The V call is TRBV6-5, the J call TRBJ2-1; D is uncertain. The CDR3 has 15 amino acids. CDR1 is MNHEY, CDR2 SVGAGI, per germline. Trimming shortened V by 0 bases and J by 5 bases, and 11 bases separated the two germline ends. The CDR3 DNA sequence: TGTGCCAGCAGTTACTCACCTACTCCGGACAATGAGCAGTTCTTC. Residues: CASSYSPTPDNEQFF.